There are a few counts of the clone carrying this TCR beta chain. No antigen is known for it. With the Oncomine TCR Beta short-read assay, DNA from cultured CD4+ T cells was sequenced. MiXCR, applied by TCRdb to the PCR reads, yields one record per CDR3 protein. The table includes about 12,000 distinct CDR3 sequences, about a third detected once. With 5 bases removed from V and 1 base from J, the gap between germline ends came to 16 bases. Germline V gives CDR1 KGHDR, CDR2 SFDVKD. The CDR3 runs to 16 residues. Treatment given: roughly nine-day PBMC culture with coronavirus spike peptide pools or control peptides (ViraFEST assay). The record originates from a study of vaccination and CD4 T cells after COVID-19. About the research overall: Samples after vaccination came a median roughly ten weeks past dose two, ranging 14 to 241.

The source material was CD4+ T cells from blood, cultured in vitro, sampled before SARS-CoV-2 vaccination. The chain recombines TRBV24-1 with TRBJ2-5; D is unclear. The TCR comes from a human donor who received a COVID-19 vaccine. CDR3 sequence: CATSGGLGPFQETQYF. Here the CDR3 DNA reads TGTGCCACCAGTGGAGGATTGGGCCCCTTCCAAGAGACCCAGTACTTC.